This T cell receptor beta chain is drawn from a study of control samples from healthy donors and cancer patients (TCRdb year 2020). V and J lose 6 bases and 8 bases, and a span of 13 bases separates them. Taken from the germline V gene, the CDR1 and CDR2 loops are SNHLY and FYNNEI. The cysteine opens and the phenylalanine closes a CDR3 of 13 amino acids. CDR3 DNA only is kept here, 39 bases in frame from base 1. The method was the immunoSEQ multiplex PCR assay. The clones in this table, taken by TCRdb from immuneACCESS, are in-frame only. Not every clone is retained; where verified, under half of the shortfall comes from an unresolved V gene, and the cause of the rest is unknown. Recorded for this sample are roughly 120,000 clones; approximately 89% of them occurred a single time. The ten largest clones represent 7.8% of the sample. Note on this clone: Its antigen has not been determined. No base qualities exist here, and no much larger clone lies one base off it.

The sample consisted of blood. This TCR was sampled from a woman aged 18-29 years in good health. The rearrangement combines TRBV2 with TRBJ2-2, with TRBD1 as a weak D call on 5 bases. The CDR3 corresponds to CASRGRASGELFF. The bases read TGTGCCAGCAGGGGCAGGGCCTCGGGGGAGCTGTTTTTT. With the rest looked up from the reference TRBV2 and TRBJ2-2 genes rather than sequenced, the full variable domain is EPEVTQTPSHQVTQMGQEVILRCVPISNHLYFYWYRQILGQKVEFLVSFYNNEISEKSEIFDDQFSVERPDGSNFTLKIRSTKLEDSAMYFCASRGRASGELFFGEGSRLTVL.